Shown below are 10 T cell receptor beta chains from a single sample sequenced in a study of shared clonotypes between healthy human individuals. Terminally differentiated effector memory CD45RA+ cells were excluded from the naive CD8 cells, which were CD45RO-negative and positively selected for CCR7. Some clones are missing from TCRdb's copy, which holds only in-frame ones; the method was immunoSEQ multiplex PCR. The sample carries 1.5 million to 2.5 million clones, about 95% recorded once. Specimen: naive CD8+ T cells sorted from blood. Receptor source: a man younger than 35 in good health.

The chain recombines TRBV19 with TRBJ1-2, with a possible D match to TRBD1 (5 bases). The CDR3 loop spans 16 amino acids. The germline V and J ends were trimmed by 0 bases and 2 bases, with 13 bases remaining between them. Germline V lookup: CDR1 LNHDA, CDR2 SQIVND (reference sequence). The CDR3 DNA is TGTGCCAGTAGTATAGATCCCATTCCAGGGAACTATGGCTACACCTTC. It translates to CASSIDPIPGNYGYTF.

This clone appeared once. V is TRBV4-2 and J is TRBJ2-3; 9 nucleotides line up with TRBD2. The junction had 4 bases not matched to a gene; V was cut back by 1 base and J by 2 bases. The length of the CDR3 is 16 residues. Germline V gene data show CDR1 as LGHNA and CDR2 as YNFKEQ. The CDR3 region is CASSQAASGDTDTQYF. Here the CDR3 DNA reads TGTGCCAGCAGCCAAGCGGCTAGCGGGGACACAGATACGCAGTATTTT.

This clone was counted only a few times. The chain couples TRBV9 to TRBJ1-2, with D tentatively TRBD1 (5 bases). CDR3 length: 14 amino acids. The germline V gene encodes CDR1 SGDLS and CDR2 YYNGEE. Trimming shortened V by 4 bases and J by 2 bases, and 12 bases separated the two germline ends. The CDR3 nucleotides read TGTGCCAGCAGCCCCCCAGGGAGGAACTATGGCTACACCTTC. Protein product: CASSPPGRNYGYTF. The full variable domain, in which reference TRBV9 and TRBJ1-2 provide the parts outside the CDR3, is DSGVTQTPKHLITATGQRVTLRCSPRSGDLSVYWYQQSLDQGLQFLIQYYNGEERAKGNILERFSAQQFPDLHSELNLSSLELGDSALYFCASSPPGRNYGYTFGSGTRLTVV.

This sequence joins TRBV25-1 and TRBJ2-1, with 8 bases that match TRBD2. The CDR3 consists of 13 residues. Germline V CDR1 and CDR2: MGHDK, SYGVNS. With V trimmed by 8 bases and J by 10 bases, 10 bases remained unmatched. For the CDR3, the DNA is TGTGCCAGCCACCTCGGGGGGGCACACGAGCAGTTCTTC. As protein: CASHLGGAHEQFF. Looking up the rest from reference TRBV25-1 and TRBJ2-1 gives the full variable domain: EADIYQTPRYLVIGTGKKITLECSQTMGHDKMYWYQQDPGMELHLIHYSYGVNSTEKGDLSSESTVSRIRTEHFPLTLESARPSHTSQYLCASHLGGAHEQFFGPGTRLTVL.

The chain combines TRBV7-2 with TRBJ2-3, with D possibly matching TRBD1 (6 bases). CDR1 and CDR2 (germline): SGHTA, FQGNSA. V was shortened by 1 base and J by 0 bases, with 11 bases between the two germline ends. CDR3 length equals 16 residues. The CDR3 region is CASSLEGDVSTDTQYF. The CDR3 DNA follows: TGTGCCAGCAGCTTAGAGGGGGATGTTAGCACAGATACGCAGTATTTT.

This chain links TRBV6-1 with TRBJ1-2; D uncertain. This CDR3 spans 13 amino acids. The ends were cut back, 7 bases at V and 0 bases at J, with 9 bases in the middle. Germline lookup yields CDR1 MNHNS and CDR2 SASEGT. The CDR3 DNA reads as TGTGCCAGCAACTCGGCTCCTAACTATGGCTACACCTTC. This sequence encodes CASNSAPNYGYTF.

Details on this clone: Other DNA sequences in the sample encode the same CDR3. The gene calls are TRBV19 and TRBJ1-1, with unresolved D. Germline CDR1 reads LNHDA; CDR2 reads SQIVND (reference sequence). This CDR3 has 13 amino acids. Trimming took 3 bases from V and 3 from J, leaving 8 bases between them. As DNA, the CDR3 is TGTGCCAGTAGTATCGGTGTCGACACTGAAGCTTTCTTT. Its translation is CASSIGVDTEAFF.

The chain employs TRBV11-2 and TRBJ2-3, with 11 bases matching TRBD2. Germline CDR1 reads SGHAT; CDR2 reads FQNNGV. V shed 1 base and J 2 bases; nucleotides not matched to a gene: 5. The CDR3 length is 17 residues. The CDR3 DNA is TGTGCCAGCAGCTTAGTACTAGCGGGAGTCCTCACAGATACGCAGTATTTT. Amino acid sequence: CASSLVLAGVLTDTQYF.

The chain is built from TRBV6-5 and TRBJ2-2, with D possibly matching TRBD1 (5 bases). Germline-derived CDR1 and CDR2 are MNHEY and SVGAGI. With 4 bases removed from V and 5 bases from J, the gap between germline ends came to 8 bases. This CDR3 comprises 13 residues. In nucleotides, the CDR3 is TGTGCCAGCAGTTTCAGGGTAACCGGGGAGCTGTTTTTT. Translation gives CASSFRVTGELFF.

The J gene is TRBJ2-7, the V gene TRBV6-6, with 8 bases that match TRBD1. The CDR3 is 16 residues long. CDR1 is MNHNY, CDR2 SVGAGI, per germline (reference sequence). The V gene end was trimmed by 6 bases and the J gene end by 0 bases; junction bases not matched to a gene: 10. The CDR3 protein is CASSPELGQASYEQYF. The CDR3 nucleotides read TGTGCCAGCAGCCCCGAGTTGGGACAGGCCTCCTACGAGCAGTACTTC.